The 16 T cell receptor beta chains listed next were all sequenced from one sample in a study of molecular identifiers for immune sequencing clone quantification (dated by TCRdb to 2017 to 2018). Library preparation employed PCR. The instrument given in TCRdb is NextSeq 500. TCRdb trimmed the raw reads at Q25, called clones with MiXCR and kept productive beta chains. A single entry per CDR3 protein holds the most common genes and DNA from its merged rows. Across this sample there are around 460,000 distinct CDR3 sequences, with around 25% seen only once. Clones ranked in the top ten supply 0.76% of the sample. Sequenced input: naive CD8+ T cells from blood, with Jurkat cell RNA spiked in. Read against the paper, the sample's cell subset or site label means: FACS-sorted CD8+CD4-CCR7+CD45RA+ naive T cells. Receptor source: a human donor in good health. Some libraries in this study had Jurkat cell RNA spiked in.

The table lists this clonotype with a few counts. The J gene is TRBJ1-1, the V gene TRBV7-9; TRBD1 might be the D (5 bases). With 10 bases removed from V and 7 bases from J, the gap between germline ends came to 16 bases. CDR3 length: 12 residues. The germline CDR1 and CDR2 sequences are SEHNR and FQNEAQ (reference sequence). The CDR3 sequence: CAILRDADEAFF. CDR3 DNA sequence: TGTGCCATCCTCCGGGACGCCGATGAAGCTTTCTTT.

The CDR3 is CATSRGWDSNQPQHF. DNA of the CDR3: TGTGCCACCAGCAGAGGTTGGGACAGCAATCAGCCCCAGCATTTT. The genes are TRBV15 and TRBJ1-5; a weak D match, TRBD1 (5 bases). Deletions cut 1 base from V and 1 base from J, with 8 bases between. The length of the CDR3 is 15 residues. Germline lookup yields CDR1 LNHNV and CDR2 YYDKDF (reference sequence).

This clonotype was counted a few times. The V and J genes are TRBV27 and TRBJ2-2, with D tentatively TRBD1 or TRBD2 (5 bases each). The CDR3 loop spans 16 amino acids. V was pared by 5 bases and J by 5 bases, with 18 bases between. Per the germline V gene, CDR1 is MNHEY and CDR2 is SMNVEV (reference sequence). The DNA of the CDR3 is TGTGCCAGCAGTCCCGCACGGGGCGGGTGGACCGGGGAGCTGTTTTTT. Protein product: CASSPARGGWTGELFF.

On this clonotype: A read error may explain this, as a much larger clone is one base away. The chain employs TRBV7-9 and TRBJ2-2; D is unclear. Germline CDR1 is SEHNR and CDR2 is FQNEAQ (reference sequence). The CDR3 contains 12 residues. CDR3 bases: TGTGCCGGCAGCTTCTTGGCCGGGGAGCTGTTTTTT. Translated: CAGSFLAGELFF. The full variable domain, its missing parts supplied by reference TRBV7-9 and TRBJ2-2, is DTGVSQNPRHKITKRGQNVTFRCDPISEHNRLYWYRQTLGQGPEFLTYFQNEAQLEKSRLLSDRFSAERPKGSFSTLEIQRTEQGDSAMYLCAGSFLAGELFFGEGSRLTVL.

V and J are TRBV6-6 and TRBJ2-1; D is unclear. Germline V gene sequence: CDR1 MNHNY, CDR2 SVGAGI (reference sequence). The CDR3 is 12 amino acids. Trimming removed 0 bases from V and 7 bases from J, with 4 bases in between. The CDR3 coding sequence is TGTGCCAGCAGTTACTCGCTAAATGAGCAGTTCTTC. Residues: CASSYSLNEQFF.

V is TRBV24-1 and J is TRBJ2-5, with D possibly being TRBD2 (5 bases). CDR3 length: 15 amino acids. V was pared by 4 bases and J by 4 bases, with 15 bases between. The germline V gene encodes CDR1 KGHDR and CDR2 SFDVKD. The CDR3 coding sequence is TGTGCCACCAGTGACTCTCGGAGAGGGTCAGAGACCCAGTACTTC. It yields the protein CATSDSRRGSETQYF.

This clonotype was seen a handful of times. The chain links TRBV7-6 to TRBJ1-5; TRBD1 is a possible D gene (6 bases). The CDR3 has 14 residues. Germline values: CDR1 SGHVS, CDR2 FNYEAQ. The V end lost 1 base, the J end lost 5 bases, and 9 bases lay between the germline ends. CDR3: CASSLGDTYQPQHF. As DNA, the CDR3 is TGTGCCAGCAGCTTAGGGGACACATATCAGCCCCAGCATTTT. Supplemented by reference TRBV7-6 and TRBJ1-5, the full variable domain reads GAGVSQSPRYKVTKRGQDVALRCDPISGHVSLYWYRQALGQGPEFLTYFNYEAQQDKSGLPNDRFSAERPEGSISTLTIQRTEQRDSAMYRCASSLGDTYQPQHFGDGTRLSIL.

The gene calls are TRBV9 and TRBJ1-3, with D uncertain. CDR3 length: 16 amino acids. Trimming stripped 0 bases from V and 2 bases from J, with 12 bases between. Germline V gene lookup returns CDR1 SGDLS and CDR2 YYNGEE. As DNA, the CDR3 is TGTGCCAGCAGCGTAGGTTCAGGTACCACTGGAAACACCATATATTTT. Amino acid sequence: CASSVGSGTTGNTIYF.

The genes are TRBV20-1 and TRBJ1-6; 7 bases are shared with TRBD1. The junction had 6 bases not matched to a gene; V was cut back by 0 bases and J by 7 bases. CDR1 is DFQATT and CDR2 is SNEGSKA in the germline V gene (reference sequence). The CDR3 is 15 amino acids. CDR3 sequence (DNA): TGCAGTGCTAGAGACAAGACAGGGTTGAATTCACCCCTCCACTTT. Translating it yields CSARDKTGLNSPLHF.

A few counts support this clonotype. The chain couples TRBV12-3 or TRBV12-4 to TRBJ2-2; the match to TRBD2 covers 7 bases. This CDR3 contains 16 residues. V shed 2 bases, J shed 0 bases, and the junction held 3 bases outside the gene matches. CDR3 residues: CASSLRDYPNTGELFF. CDR3 bases: TGTGCCAGCAGTTTAAGGGACTATCCGAACACCGGGGAGCTGTTTTTT.

In its sample, this clonotype was seen many times. The V call is TRBV4-1, the J call TRBJ2-3, with 8 nucleotides matching TRBD1. The CDR3 totals 18 residues. After removal of 5 bases from V and 3 bases from J, the junction contained 16 bases not matched to a gene. Looked up from germline, CDR1 is MGHRA and CDR2 is YSYEKL. CDR3 in amino acids: CASSYPSRSDRETDTQYF. The CDR3 DNA is TGCGCCAGCAGCTATCCTTCACGATCGGACAGGGAAACAGATACGCAGTATTTT.

This clonotype was seen a few times. This rearrangement joins TRBV6-2 or TRBV6-3 to TRBJ2-3, with D possibly being TRBD1 or TRBD2 (5 bases each). Deletions cut 6 bases from V and 6 bases from J, with 22 bases between. Germline V gives CDR1 MNHEY, CDR2 SVGEGT. This CDR3 has 16 amino acids. The CDR3 loop is CASSPRDRTTWDTQYF. The CDR3 bases are TGTGCCAGCAGCCCCCGGGACCGGACAACTTGGGATACGCAGTATTTT.

The chain uses TRBV19 and TRBJ1-4; tentative D call: TRBD1 (6 bases). Per germline, CDR1 LNHDA and CDR2 SQIVND (reference sequence). Trimming took 11 bases from V and 3 from J, leaving 22 bases between them. This CDR3 has 16 residues. In DNA form, the CDR3 reads TGTGCCTCCGGGGAACAGGGTTTTTTACCTAATGAAAAACTGTTTTTT. Protein product: CASGEQGFLPNEKLFF.

This clonotype was seen more than once but under ten times. V gene TRBV9 combines with J gene TRBJ2-7; D remains unclear. Trimming removed 0 bases from V and 1 base from J, with 8 bases in between. This CDR3 has 14 amino acids. The V gene's germline CDR1 is SGDLS and CDR2 YYNGEE. This chain's CDR3 is CASSVGDMSYEQYF. The CDR3 nucleotides are TGTGCCAGCAGCGTAGGTGATATGTCCTACGAGCAGTACTTC.

This clonotype occurred a few times. The J gene is TRBJ1-1, the V gene TRBV5-4; D is possibly TRBD1 (5 bases). The germline V gene encodes CDR1 SGHNT and CDR2 YYREEE (reference sequence). The CDR3 is made up of 14 amino acids. Trimming shortened V by 0 bases and J by 3 bases, and 9 bases separated the two germline ends. The chain's CDR3 is CASSLAAGHTEAFF. The CDR3 region has the DNA TGTGCCAGCAGCTTGGCAGCAGGGCACACTGAAGCTTTCTTT.

This rearrangement joins TRBV7-9 to TRBJ2-3, with D unresolved. V was trimmed by 6 bases and J by 2 bases, leaving 15 bases between them. Germline CDR1 SEHNR, CDR2 FQNEAQ (reference sequence). There are 15 residues in the CDR3. CDR3 in amino acids: CASSSTVAITDTQYF. In DNA form, the CDR3 reads TGTGCCAGCAGTTCAACGGTGGCAATCACAGATACGCAGTATTTT.